The source of this TCR beta chain is a study of T cells after somatic rescue of genetic block. As concerns this clone: An end of the junction differs from the germline gene, which may be a read error.

Germline lookup yields CDR1 SGHDN and CDR2 FVKESK. CDR3 length: 19 amino acids. Profiled with immunoSEQ multiplex PCR; TCRdb holds only in-frame clones, not every one. The data show tens of thousands of clones, with roughly 90% seen just once and around 2.8% held by the top ten. V is TRBV14 and J is TRBJ1-6; possible D gene TRBD1, 5 bases. This receptor was identified in a man aged 25 to 40. Sequences were obtained from peripheral blood mononuclear cells (PBMCs). CDR3 sequence reads: CASSQRIEGRGYCNSSLHF. The CDR3 region has the DNA TGTGCCAGCAGCCAGAGAATCGAGGGTAGGGGTTATTGCAATTCATCCCTCCACTTT.